The 25 T cell receptor beta chains below were found in one sample sequenced in a study of naive and memory T cell subsets. The beta constant-region primer was an equimolar mix of two oligonucleotides covering TRBC1 and TRBC2. Ligated cDNA was amplified by four rounds of PCR with nested alpha and beta constant-region primers and SP2. One entry per CDR3 protein, called by TCRdb with MiXCR from the UMI-ligation and nested PCR reads. The data hold approximately 80,000 distinct CDR3 sequences, with about 10% observed a single time. The sequenced material came from naive CD8+ T cells from blood. These TCRs come from a human donor in good health.

The chain employs TRBV7-9 and TRBJ1-1; D is uncertain. This CDR3 contains 12 residues. CDR1 SEHNR and CDR2 FQNEAQ come from the germline V gene (reference sequence). V was pared by 5 bases and J by 4 bases, with 8 bases between. CDR3 sequence reads: CASSPRVTEAFF. The CDR3 DNA is TGTGCCAGCAGCCCACGGGTCACTGAAGCTTTCTTT.

This clonotype was counted at least ten times. This sequence joins TRBV10-1 and TRBJ2-7; unclear D gene. V lost 8 bases and J lost 3, with 8 bases in between. CDR1 is WNHNN, CDR2 SYGVQD, per germline (reference sequence). The CDR3 totals 11 residues. The CDR3 nucleotides are TGCGCCAGCGGCATTGGCTACGAGCAGTACTTC. This sequence encodes CASGIGYEQYF.

The genes are TRBV6-2 or TRBV6-3 and TRBJ1-5; maybe TRBD1 (6 bases). The germline gives CDR1 MNHEY, CDR2 SVGEGT. V dropped 2 bases and J dropped 3 bases, with 14 bases sitting between them. The CDR3 sequence is 16 residues long. The DNA of the CDR3 is TGTGCCAGCAGTTACGTGGGGGGCGTCTACAATCAGCCCCAGCATTTT. This encodes CASSYVGGVYNQPQHF.

This clonotype has at least ten counts. This CDR3 is CATSYRREGGNEQFF. CDR3 DNA sequence: TGTGCCACCAGTTATCGGCGGGAGGGCGGCAATGAGCAGTTCTTC. The rearrangement joins TRBV15 to TRBJ2-1; 9 nucleotides line up with TRBD2. The CDR3 length is 15 residues. Looked up from germline, CDR1 is LNHNV and CDR2 is YYDKDF (reference sequence). V gave up 6 bases and J gave up 6 bases; unmatched junction bases: 9. Full variable domain (missing parts from reference TRBV15 and TRBJ2-1): DAMVIQNPRYQVTQFGKPVTLSCSQTLNHNVMYWYQQKSSQAPKLLFHYYDKDFNNEADTPDNFQSRRPNTSFCFLDIRSPGLGDTAMYLCATSYRREGGNEQFFGPGTRLTVL.

The table lists this clonotype with many counts. This chain joins TRBV27 and TRBJ2-3; 8 bases align to TRBD2. V was pared by 3 bases and J by 6 bases, with 14 bases of the junction left unmatched. The CDR3 extends over 17 amino acids. The germline V gene has CDR1 MNHEY and CDR2 SMNVEV (reference sequence). DNA of the CDR3: TGTGCCAGCAGTTTTATAACCGTAGCGGGGTACTTCGATACGCAGTATTTT. Translated, it gives CASSFITVAGYFDTQYF.

With regard to this clonotype: A much bigger clone sits one base away, suggesting this may be a read error. V usage is TRBV29-1 and J usage is TRBJ2-2, with 11 bases identical to TRBD2. This CDR3 comprises 16 residues. Germline V lookup: CDR1 SQVTM, CDR2 ANQGSEA. J lost 8 bases, V lost 7 bases, and 15 bases had no gene match. CDR3 in amino acids: CSAELAGDLRIGELFF. CDR3 nucleotide sequence: TGCAGCGCAGAACTAGCGGGAGATCTTAGGATAGGGGAGCTGTTTTTT.

This chain joins TRBV11-1 and TRBJ2-1; possible D gene TRBD2, 6 bases. The CDR3 runs to 16 residues. The germline CDR1 and CDR2 sequences are SGHAT and FQDESV (reference sequence). The ends were cut back, 5 bases at V and 6 bases at J, with 20 bases in the middle. The CDR3 loop reads CASSPKGRDQLNEQFF. CDR3 nucleotides: TGTGCCAGCAGCCCCAAAGGGCGGGACCAACTCAATGAGCAGTTCTTC.

This clonotype turned up a few times. The V call is TRBV10-3, the J call TRBJ2-7; 7 bases are shared with TRBD2. V shed 7 bases, J shed 0 bases, and the junction held 6 bases outside the gene matches. From germline, CDR1 is ENHRY and CDR2 SYGVKD. The CDR3 extends over 14 amino acids. This CDR3 is CAINGGGSSYEQYF. The DNA for the CDR3 is TGTGCCATCAATGGGGGGGGAAGCTCCTACGAGCAGTACTTC.

This clonotype has a handful of counts. J is TRBJ2-7 and V is TRBV5-1, with 7 bases matching TRBD1. V trimming: 0 bases; J trimming: 0 bases; junction bases outside the gene matches: 9. In germline, CDR1 is SGHRS, CDR2 YFSETQ. The CDR3 runs to 17 residues. This CDR3 is CASSLVVRQGSSYEQYF. The CDR3 DNA reads as TGCGCCAGCAGCTTGGTGGTAAGACAGGGTAGCTCCTACGAGCAGTACTTC.

This clonotype has a handful of counts. V gene TRBV5-1 combines with J gene TRBJ1-5; a weak D match, TRBD1 (5 bases). V dropped 4 bases and J dropped 4 bases, with 12 bases sitting between them. The length of the CDR3 is 14 residues. CDR1 and CDR2 from the germline V gene are SGHRS and YFSETQ. The CDR3 sequence: CASSRDSLNQPQHF. The CDR3 DNA reads as TGCGCCAGCAGCCGCGACAGCTTAAATCAGCCCCAGCATTTT.

There are a few counts of this clonotype. This chain connects TRBV6-5 to TRBJ2-3, with 9 bases that match TRBD2. The germline gives CDR1 MNHEY, CDR2 SVGAGI. Trimming took 7 bases from V and 2 from J; bases not matched to a gene: 7. The CDR3 loop spans 15 amino acids. CDR3 sequence reads: CASNPAGGHTDTQYF. CDR3 sequence (DNA): TGTGCCAGCAACCCAGCGGGAGGCCACACAGATACGCAGTATTTT.

The sample holds a few counts of this clonotype. V gene TRBV29-1 combines with J gene TRBJ2-1; TRBD1 agrees at 7 bases. J was trimmed by 6 bases and V by 6 bases; bases with no gene match: 8. The CDR3 extends over 13 amino acids. The germline V gene encodes CDR1 SQVTM and CDR2 ANQGSEA. In DNA form, the CDR3 reads TGCAGCGTCCCCCGGGACAGAGGCAATGAGCAGTTCTTC. Residues: CSVPRDRGNEQFF.

The table lists this clonotype with a few counts. This chain links TRBV4-1 with TRBJ2-7, with 8 bases matching TRBD1. V lost 2 bases to trimming and J lost 2 bases; unmatched junction nucleotides: 8. Germline-derived CDR1 and CDR2 are MGHRA and YSYEKL. The CDR3 consists of 16 residues. The CDR3 coding sequence is TGCGCCAGCAGCCAAAGCCTAACGGACAGGGCCTACGAGCAGTACTTC. It is translated as CASSQSLTDRAYEQYF.

This clonotype came up a few times. V gene TRBV27 combines with J gene TRBJ1-5, with TRBD1 as a possible D gene (5 bases). The CDR3 totals 15 residues. Germline V gives CDR1 MNHEY, CDR2 SMNVEV (reference sequence). Deletions cut 8 bases from V and 6 bases from J, with 20 bases between. CDR3 residues: CASSFLGPGVQPQHF. Written as DNA, the CDR3 is TGTGCCAGCTCCTTTTTGGGACCTGGGGTTCAGCCCCAGCATTTT.

As concerns this clonotype: This clone may be a read error of a much larger clone one base away. The chain couples TRBV7-6 to TRBJ2-7; no definite D call. The CDR3 covers 13 residues. The ends were cut back, 6 bases at V and 5 bases at J, with 14 bases in the middle. CDR1 and CDR2 (germline): SGHVS, FNYEAQ. The CDR3 nucleotides read TGTGCCAGCAGTCCATGGGGTTTCGACGAGCAGTACTTC. Amino acid sequence: CASSPWGFDEQYF.

This clonotype has at least ten counts. V and J are TRBV4-1 and TRBJ2-1; 8 nucleotides align to TRBD2. The germline gives CDR1 MGHRA, CDR2 YSYEKL. V dropped 1 base and J dropped 9; count of bases not matched to a gene: 11. CDR3 length: 16 residues. DNA for the CDR3: TGCGCCAGCAGCCAAGCCGGGACTAGTCCGTCCGTTGAGCAGTTCTTC. Amino acid sequence: CASSQAGTSPSVEQFF.

This clonotype was detected many times. The CDR3 sequence is CASSLAPTGELFF. CDR3 DNA: TGTGCCAGCAGCTTAGCGCCGACCGGGGAGCTGTTTTTT. The V and J genes are TRBV7-9 and TRBJ2-2; D call uncertain. Trimming took 0 bases from V and 5 from J, leaving 4 bases between them. CDR3 size: 13 residues. Per the germline V gene, CDR1 is SEHNR and CDR2 is FQNEAQ (reference sequence).

This clonotype was recorded a few times. The V gene is TRBV27, the J gene TRBJ2-7, with TRBD2 identical over 12 bases. Germline V gives CDR1 MNHEY, CDR2 SMNVEV (reference sequence). The CDR3 is made up of 15 amino acids. V lost 6 bases and J lost 0; bases outside the gene matches: 3. The CDR3 DNA is TGTGCCAGCAGCCCGACTAGCGGGAGCTCCTACGAGCAGTACTTC. Translating it yields CASSPTSGSSYEQYF.

V gene TRBV7-2 combines with J gene TRBJ1-5; TRBD1 is a possible D gene (5 bases). Germline lookup yields CDR1 SGHTA and CDR2 FQGNSA. V gave up 5 bases and J gave up 3 bases, with 14 bases separating them. This CDR3 contains 15 residues. In nucleotides, the CDR3 is TGTGCCAGCAGCCAGTCGGCAGGGCACAATCAGCCCCAGCATTTT. This gives the protein CASSQSAGHNQPQHF. Drawing the rest from reference TRBV7-2 and TRBJ1-5, the complete variable domain is GAGVSQSPSNKVTEKGKDVELRCDPISGHTALYWYRQSLGQGLEFLIYFQGNSAPDKSGLPSDRFSAERTGGSVSTLTIQRTQQEDSAVYLCASSQSAGHNQPQHFGDGTRLSIL.

A few counts support this clonotype. The J gene is TRBJ2-7, the V gene TRBV4-2, with D perhaps being TRBD1 or TRBD2 (5 bases each). Germline loops: CDR1 LGHNA, CDR2 YNFKEQ. V lost 4 bases and J 4 bases, leaving 14 bases between the germline ends. The CDR3 is 14 amino acids. The CDR3 protein is CASSPGTLGYEQYF. The CDR3 nucleotides are TGTGCCAGCAGCCCCGGGACGTTGGGTTACGAGCAGTACTTC.

This chain joins TRBV2 and TRBJ2-7, with 10 bases fitting TRBD1. The junction had 1 base not matched to a gene; V was cut back by 1 base and J by 4 bases. Germline V gene lookup returns CDR1 SNHLY and CDR2 FYNNEI. This CDR3 has 14 residues. The CDR3 is CASSEVGQGYEQYF. CDR3 DNA sequence: TGTGCCAGCAGTGAAGTGGGACAGGGGTACGAGCAGTACTTC.

This clonotype has more than one count but fewer than ten. V is TRBV5-6 and J is TRBJ2-7; 9 nucleotides align to TRBD1. The CDR3 is 17 amino acids. With V trimmed by 1 base and J by 6 bases, 14 bases remained unmatched. Germline CDR1 is SGHDT and CDR2 is YYEEEE. CDR3 DNA: TGTGCCAGCAGCTTGTTTCCACCGGACAGGGGTCTCAGCGAGCAGTACTTC. Its translation: CASSLFPPDRGLSEQYF.

This clonotype was picked up a small number of times. The chain carries TRBV12-3 or TRBV12-4 and TRBJ2-7; D call uncertain. The CDR3 covers 12 residues. The germline V and J ends were trimmed by 5 bases and 4 bases, with 9 bases remaining between them. The CDR3 here is CASSPHLYEQYF. CDR3 in DNA: TGTGCCAGCAGTCCCCACCTGTACGAGCAGTACTTC.

This clonotype was recorded at least ten times. The V call is TRBV20-1, the J call TRBJ2-1, with 11 bases matching TRBD2. V trimming: 4 bases; J trimming: 8 bases; junction bases outside the gene matches: 7. The CDR3 is 14 residues long. In germline, CDR1 is DFQATT, CDR2 SNEGSKA (reference sequence). CDR3 coding DNA: TGCAGTGCTATGACTAGCGGGATTTTGTATGAGCAGTTCTTC. Protein: CSAMTSGILYEQFF.

This clonotype has a single count. Sequence at one end of the junction differs from germline and may be a read error. The rearrangement uses TRBV27 and TRBJ2-1; the D gene is possibly TRBD2 (6 bases). CDR3 length equals 15 residues. Germline V CDR1 and CDR2: MNHEY, SMNVEV (reference sequence). Here the CDR3 reads CASSLSLAISHEQLF. Here the CDR3 DNA reads TGTGCCAGCAGTTTAAGTCTAGCGATCTCCCATGAGCAGCTCTTC.